These T cell receptor beta chains were read from a single sample in a study of cytomegalovirus exposure and HLA in healthy donors. Method: immunoSEQ multiplex PCR; TCRdb's copy keeps in-frame clones and lacks some. The sample includes fewer than 250,000 clones, about four fifths of them seen just once. Sample: PBMCs. The receptors here all came from a man younger than 35 in good health and CMV-seronegative. Both conserved end residues are part of each CDR3. D genes are given only for firm matches. Size is stated for part of the rows, as once, few or many counts, or as a class when the clone is expanded.

clone size	V gene	D gene	J gene	CDR3 DNA	CDR3 protein
.	TRBV7-8	TRBD2	TRBJ2-5	TGTGCCAGCAGCTTGCAACTAGCGGGAGAAGAGACCCAGTACTTC	CASSLQLAGEETQYF
.	TRBV19	TRBD2	TRBJ2-7	TGTGCCAGTACCCCAGCGGGACGGTACGAGCAGTACTTC	CASTPAGRYEQYF
.	TRBV18	TRBD1	TRBJ1-2	TGTGCCAGCTCACTACAGGGGGAGCCGGATGGCTACACCTTC	CASSLQGEPDGYTF
.	TRBV7-9	TRBD2	TRBJ2-5	TGTGCCAGCAGCAAACCTAGCGGGCAGACCCAGTACTTC	CASSKPSGQTQYF
.	TRBV7-2	.	TRBJ1-2	TGTGCCAGCAGCTTACTCGAGAACTATGGCTACACCTTC	CASSLLENYGYTF
.	TRBV4-3	TRBD1	TRBJ2-1	TGCGCCAGCACCCTGGGACAGGGGTCCAACAATGAGCAGTTCTTC	CASTLGQGSNNEQFF
few	TRBV5-1	.	TRBJ1-1	TGCGCCAGCAGCTTGTCAGGGGCCTTGAACACTGAAGCTTTCTTT	CASSLSGALNTEAFF
.	TRBV9	TRBD2	TRBJ2-3	TGTGCCAGCAGCGTTGGGACTAGCGGAAACACAGATACGCAGTATTTT	CASSVGTSGNTDTQYF
.	TRBV7-2	TRBD2	TRBJ2-2	TGTGCCAGCGTGATCCGAGCGGGGCCCGGGGAGCTGTTTTTT	CASVIRAGPGELFF
.	TRBV6-4	TRBD1	TRBJ1-1	TGTGCCAGCAGAGGAGGGGGCGTGGGTGAAGCTTTCTTT	CASRGGGVGEAFF
.	TRBV5-4	.	TRBJ2-3	TGTGCCAGCAGCATAGCAGGGTCAGATACGCAGTATTTT	CASSIAGSDTQYF
.	TRBV6-6	.	TRBJ1-2	TGTGCCAGCAGTTACCCCTCAGGGGATGGCTACACCTTC	CASSYPSGDGYTF
few	TRBV4-3	TRBD1	TRBJ2-3	TGCGCCAGCAGCCAACGCTCGCCGGGGGACAGGGAGGAATTTTCGTTCACAGATACGCAGTATTTT	CASSQRSPGDREEFSFTDTQYF
.	TRBV30	.	TRBJ1-2	TGTGCCTGGAATAATTACGACATGCCTAACTATGGCTACACCTTC	CAWNNYDMPNYGYTF
.	TRBV9	.	TRBJ2-7	TGTGCCAGCAGCGTAGATGGGGGGTCGTACGAGCAGTACTTC	CASSVDGGSYEQYF
.	TRBV2	TRBD2	TRBJ2-1	TGTGCCAGCATTAGGACTAGCGGAGAGTACAATGAGCAGTTCTTC	CASIRTSGEYNEQFF
.	TRBV14	TRBD2	TRBJ2-4	TGTGCCAGCAGCCAAGTTTTAGCGGGGGATCAGTACTTC	CASSQVLAGDQYF
.	TRBV9	TRBD1	TRBJ1-1	TGTGCCAGCAGCGTAGTAGAGACAGGGCCGAACACTGAAGCTTTCTTT	CASSVVETGPNTEAFF
.	TRBV18	.	TRBJ1-2	TGTGCCAGCTCACCCGCTTTGTTGGCAGGGTCTGCATATGGCTACACCTTC	CASSPALLAGSAYGYTF
.	TRBV9	TRBD2	TRBJ2-1	TGTGCCAGCAGCGTAGCCCGGACGGGGGGGATACTGAATGAGCAGTTCTTC	CASSVARTGGILNEQFF
.	TRBV6-1	.	TRBJ1-2	TGTGCCAGCGGGACTGTAGGCTACACCTTC	CASGTVGYTF
.	TRBV5-1	TRBD2	TRBJ2-7	TGCGCCAGCAGCTCCACGGTAGGCGGGAGCGGAAGCGAGCAGTACTTC	CASSSTVGGSGSEQYF
.	TRBV27	.	TRBJ2-3	TGTGCCAGCAGTCCCCCCGCCGGGTGGGATACGCAGTATTTT	CASSPPAGWDTQYF
few	TRBV7-2	.	TRBJ1-2	TGTGCCAGCAGAAGGAAGTCGGAGGGGTATGGCTACACCTTC	CASRRKSEGYGYTF
.	TRBV9	.	TRBJ2-5	TGTGCCAGCAGCGTTGAACAGTCCCAAGAGACCCAGTACTTC	CASSVEQSQETQYF
.	TRBV29-1	.	TRBJ1-1	TGCAGCGTTGAACATAACACTGAAGCTTTCTTT	CSVEHNTEAFF
.	TRBV5-5	TRBD1	TRBJ2-2	TGTGCCAGCAGCTCTGGTAGGGGGCTGTCCGGGGAGCTGTTTTTT	CASSSGRGLSGELFF
once	TRBV10-3	TRBD2	TRBJ2-7	TGTGCCATCAGTGAGAAGCGGGAGGTCGAGCAGTACTTC	CAISEKREVEQYF
.	TRBV15	.	TRBJ2-1	TGTGCCACCAGCCTCCGGGACAATCCCGCCAATGAGCAGTTCTTC	CATSLRDNPANEQFF
.	TRBV19	TRBD2	TRBJ2-5	TGTGCCAGTAGTGGCGAAGCGGGGCAAGAGACCCAGTACTTC	CASSGEAGQETQYF
.	TRBV6-1	.	TRBJ1-1	TGTGCCAGCAGTGTGGAGCAGAACACTGAAGCTTTCTTT	CASSVEQNTEAFF
.	TRBV7-2	TRBD2	TRBJ2-1	TGTGCCAGCAGCGGGACTAGCAGGAACAATGAGCAGTTCTTC	CASSGTSRNNEQFF
few	TRBV11-2	.	TRBJ2-5	TGTGCCAGCAGCTTATTATGGGGGGAAGAGACCCAGTACTTC	CASSLLWGEETQYF
.	TRBV7-8	TRBD1	TRBJ2-4	TGTGCCAGCAGCCCACTTTCGGGACAGGGGGCACAAAACATTCAGTACTTC	CASSPLSGQGAQNIQYF
.	TRBV4-1	TRBD2	TRBJ2-3	TGCGCCAGCCAAAATCGTTGGCTAGCGGGGTTGTCGACAGATACGCAGTATTTT	CASQNRWLAGLSTDTQYF
.	TRBV9	TRBD1	TRBJ2-7	TGTGCCAGCAGCGCGGGACAGACCTCCTACGAGCAGTACTTC	CASSAGQTSYEQYF
.	TRBV10-3	.	TRBJ1-5	TGTGCCATCAGCCAGGGTATCGATCAGCCCCAGCATTTT	CAISQGIDQPQHF
few	TRBV7-9	TRBD1	TRBJ2-2	TGTGCCAGCAGCTTAAGGGACAGGAACACCGGGGAGCTGTTTTTT	CASSLRDRNTGELFF
.	TRBV28	TRBD2	TRBJ2-2	TGTGCCAGCGGGTCTACTAGCGGGAACACCGGGGAGCTGTTTTTT	CASGSTSGNTGELFF
.	TRBV9	TRBD1	TRBJ2-7	TGTGCCAGCAGCGTAGGGACAGGGGGAAACTCCTACGAGCAGTACTTC	CASSVGTGGNSYEQYF
.	TRBV2	.	TRBJ1-1	TGTGCCAGCAGTGGTGACACCAACACTGAAGCTTTCTTT	CASSGDTNTEAFF
once	TRBV6-5	.	TRBJ2-7	TGTGCCAGCGGGAGAGGGAGCTCCTACGAGCAGTACTTC	CASGRGSSYEQYF
.	TRBV25-1	TRBD1	TRBJ2-3	TGTGCCAGCAGCATAGGGAGACAGGGAGCAGATACGCAGTATTTT	CASSIGRQGADTQYF
.	TRBV9	.	TRBJ2-2	TGTGCCAGCAGCAAACTGCAGGGGCGAGGGGAGCTGTTTTTT	CASSKLQGRGELFF
.	TRBV21-1	.	TRBJ1-3	TGTGCCAGCAGCAAAGAAAAAGGACAGGGGGCTTGTGGAAACACCATATATTTT	CASSKEKGQGACGNTIYF
once	TRBV7-3	TRBD2	TRBJ2-1	TGTGCCAGCAGTAGCGGGAGGGAGTACAATGAGCAGTTCTTC	CASSSGREYNEQFF
.	TRBV6-5	TRBD2	TRBJ2-5	TGTGCCAGCAGTTACACTAGCGGGCAGAAAGAGACCCAGTACTTC	CASSYTSGQKETQYF
.	TRBV7-3	.	TRBJ2-1	TGTGCCAGCAGCTTAAACACAGTGACAGACCCTACTTTCAATGAGCAGTTCTTC	CASSLNTVTDPTFNEQFF
once	TRBV28	TRBD2	TRBJ2-1	TGTGCCAGCAGGCATGTAGCGGGAGGGCCGCACAATGAGCAGTTCTTC	CASRHVAGGPHNEQFF
few	TRBV4-3	TRBD2	TRBJ2-4	TGCGCCAGCAGCCCGGAGGCGGTAGCGGGGGGGCGAGCCAAAAACATTCAGTACTTC	CASSPEAVAGGRAKNIQYF
.	TRBV2	.	TRBJ1-2	TGTGCCAGCAGTGAATTGTTCACGAGTCCTAACTATGGCTACACCTTC	CASSELFTSPNYGYTF
once	TRBV29-1	.	TRBJ2-7	TGCAGCGTAAACCTCCGGACTCGAAGCTCCTACGAGCAGTACTTC	CSVNLRTRSSYEQYF
.	TRBV7-3	.	TRBJ1-1	TGTGCCAGCGGAAGGGGAGGACGCACTGAAGCTTTCTTT	CASGRGGRTEAFF
once	TRBV14	TRBD1	TRBJ2-3	TGTGCCAGCAGCCAAGCGGGGACAGGGTGGGATACGCAGTATTTT	CASSQAGTGWDTQYF
.	TRBV4-2	.	TRBJ2-5	TGTGCCAGCAGCCCACGATCTAGTAGAGGACAAGAGACCCAGTACTTC	CASSPRSSRGQETQYF